Listed below are T cell receptor beta chains from one sample, sequenced in a study of low-dose radiotherapy and immunotherapy resistance in tumors. MiXCR, run by TCRdb on the reads, gives a single entry per CDR3 protein. The repertoire holds about 50,000 distinct CDR3 sequences, with 12% as singletons. The specimen comprised PBMCs, sampled before treatment. The receptors derive from a female donor with ovarian cancer. The CDR3 runs from the conserved cysteine through the conserved F or W. A D gene is named only where the DNA matches it firmly. A clone size is listed for some rows: how often the clone was seen (once, few, many), or a class if it is expanded.

j_call | d_call | clone_size | v_call | cdr3_aa | cdr3_nt
TRBJ1-2 | - | many | TRBV24-1 | CATSDPSRGDGYTF | TGTGCCACCAGTGATCCCTCGAGGGGCGACGGCTACACCTTC
TRBJ2-1 | - | many | TRBV5-1 | CASSLDLLSSYNEQFF | TGTGCCAGCAGCTTGGACCTACTTAGCTCCTACAATGAGCAGTTCTTC
TRBJ2-1 | - | many | TRBV9 | CASSVASHSRGDNEQFF | TGTGCCAGCAGCGTAGCTTCCCACAGCAGGGGGGACAATGAGCAGTTCTTC
TRBJ1-2 | - | many | TRBV30 | CACTSGTSPRHF | TGTGCCTGTACTTCAGGGACCTCTCCTCGCCACTTC
TRBJ2-4 | TRBD2 | many | TRBV28 | CASKEAGVGIQYF | TGTGCCAGCAAGGAAGCGGGAGTAGGCATTCAGTACTTC
TRBJ2-7 | TRBD1 | many | TRBV6-2/TRBV6-3 | CASRATGGSSYEQYF | TGTGCCAGCAGGGCAACAGGGGGAAGCTCCTACGAGCAGTACTTC
TRBJ2-1 | - | many | TRBV7-8 | CASSLRDSRNNEEFF | TGTGCCAGCAGCTTGAGAGACAGCAGGAATAATGAGGAGTTCTTC
TRBJ1-2 | - | many | TRBV20-1 | CSAGGYTF | TGCAGCGCCGGGGGCTACACCTTC
TRBJ2-1 | TRBD2 | many | TRBV27 | CASQLESGRAENEQFF | TGTGCCAGCCAACTCGAAAGCGGGAGGGCGGAGAATGAGCAGTTCTTC
TRBJ2-1 | TRBD2 | once | TRBV9 | CASSGGLAGLYNEQFF | TGTGCCAGCAGCGGGGGACTAGCGGGACTTTACAATGAGCAGTTCTTC
TRBJ2-7 | - | few | TRBV18 | CASSPLTQSQTHEQYF | TGTGCCAGCTCACCATTGACTCAGTCCCAGACCCACGAGCAGTACTTC
TRBJ2-1 | - | many | TRBV7-2 | CASSSSPSSYNEQFF | TGTGCCAGCAGCTCCTCCCCGAGCTCCTACAATGAGCAGTTCTTC
TRBJ2-2 | TRBD1 | many | TRBV13 | CAMTGEVGELFF | TGTGCCATGACAGGGGAGGTCGGGGAGCTGTTTTTT
TRBJ1-5 | TRBD1 | many | TRBV7-9 | CASSLAWRQGLNQPQHF | TGTGCCAGCAGCTTAGCATGGCGACAGGGGTTAAATCAGCCCCAGCATTTT
TRBJ1-5 | - | many | TRBV6-6 | CASSSQSYNQPQHF | TGTGCCAGCAGTTCCCAGAGTTACAATCAGCCCCAGCATTTT
TRBJ2-2 | - | many | TRBV7-8 | CASSLDGGELFF | TGTGCCAGCAGCTTAGACGGCGGGGAGCTGTTTTTT
TRBJ2-6 | - | many | TRBV5-1 | CASSPLSGSSGANVLTF | TGCGCCAGCAGCCCGCTGTCAGGAAGCTCTGGGGCCAACGTCCTGACTTTC
TRBJ1-2 | - | many | TRBV20-1 | CSARDPRTQSGYTF | TGCAGTGCTAGAGACCCGAGGACCCAATCTGGCTACACCTTC
TRBJ2-5 | - | - | TRBV18 | CASSPPSGFKTQYF | TGTGCCAGCTCACCACCGTCAGGGTTTAAGACCCAGTACTTC
TRBJ1-5 | - | many | TRBV2 | CASSRLNSNQPQHF | TGTGCCAGCAGTAGACTGAATAGCAATCAGCCCCAGCATTTT
TRBJ2-4 | - | many | TRBV5-4 | CASSLPGAKNIQYF | TGTGCCAGCAGCTTGCCGGGAGCCAAAAACATTCAGTACTTC
TRBJ2-7 | TRBD1 | many | TRBV7-9 | CASSPNRGHGYEQYF | TGTGCCAGCAGCCCGAACAGGGGGCACGGCTACGAGCAGTACTTC
TRBJ2-7 | - | few | TRBV5-1 | CASRKGSYEQYF | TGCGCCAGCAGAAAGGGTTCGTACGAGCAGTACTTC
TRBJ2-3 | TRBD1 | many | TRBV9 | CASSARLETGGSDTQYF | TGTGCCAGCAGCGCCCGATTGGAAACAGGGGGCTCAGATACGCAGTATTTT
TRBJ2-7 | TRBD2 | - | TRBV20-1 | CSARDPSGGYEQYF | TGCAGTGCTAGAGATCCGAGCGGGGGCTACGAGCAGTACTTC
TRBJ2-5 | - | many | TRBV10-3 | CAISDPGLRGETQYF | TGTGCCATCAGTGATCCAGGGCTTCGAGGGGAGACCCAGTACTTC
TRBJ2-4 | - | - | TRBV28 | CASSLVRDAKNIQYF | TGTGCCAGCAGTTTGGTCCGGGACGCCAAAAACATTCAGTACTTC
TRBJ1-1 | - | many | TRBV5-1 | CASSAQAAEAFF | TGCGCCAGCAGCGCCCAGGCCGCCGAAGCTTTCTTT
TRBJ1-5 | - | once | TRBV2 | CASSEAYSNQPQHF | TGTGCCAGCAGTGAAGCATATAGCAATCAGCCCCAGCATTTT
TRBJ2-5 | TRBD1 | - | TRBV3-1 | CASSPTTGGQETQYF | TGTGCCAGCAGCCCGACTACAGGGGGACAAGAGACCCAGTACTTC
TRBJ2-1 | TRBD1 | many | TRBV10-3 | CAISEGAGGAKDEQFF | TGTGCCATCAGTGAAGGTGCAGGGGGCGCTAAGGATGAGCAGTTCTTC
TRBJ2-2 | - | many | TRBV29-1 | CSVAGGGELFF | TGCAGCGTTGCCGGTGGCGGGGAGCTGTTTTTT
TRBJ2-3 | - | many | TRBV29-1 | CSVQQGTDTQYF | TGCAGCGTACAACAGGGTACAGATACGCAGTATTTT
TRBJ1-1 | - | many | TRBV3-1 | CASSLSTTMNTEAFF | TGTGCCAGCAGCCTTTCGACAACCATGAACACTGAAGCTTTCTTT
TRBJ1-1 | - | many | TRBV29-1 | CSAGGFDTEAFF | TGCAGCGCTGGGGGGTTTGACACTGAAGCTTTCTTT
TRBJ2-5 | - | many | TRBV20-1 | CSARDREETQYF | TGCAGTGCTAGAGATCGGGAAGAGACCCAGTACTTC
TRBJ2-5 | TRBD1 | many | TRBV6-2/TRBV6-3 | CASSAQGASETQYF | TGTGCCAGCAGTGCGCAGGGGGCTTCGGAGACCCAGTACTTC
TRBJ1-3 | - | many | TRBV6-5 | CASQPDISGNTIYF | TGTGCCAGCCAGCCCGATATCTCTGGAAACACCATATATTTT
TRBJ2-5 | TRBD2 | many | TRBV5-1 | CASSLVGSGGMETQYF | TGCGCCAGCAGCTTGGTCGGTAGCGGGGGGATGGAGACCCAGTACTTC
TRBJ2-7 | TRBD2 | many | TRBV6-5 | CASSYSGLVAGSTWEQYF | TGTGCCAGCAGTTACTCGGGGCTTGTAGCGGGATCGACCTGGGAGCAGTACTTC
TRBJ2-7 | - | many | TRBV6-2/TRBV6-3 | CASSYSAGNPYEQYF | TGTGCCAGCAGTTACTCCGCAGGGAACCCCTACGAGCAGTACTTC
TRBJ2-5 | TRBD1 | many | TRBV2 | CASRNDWGQGYQETQYF | TGTGCCAGCAGGAACGACTGGGGACAGGGGTACCAAGAGACCCAGTACTTC
TRBJ2-5 | TRBD2 | many | TRBV29-1 | CSVGGGRGGETQYF | TGCAGCGTTGGCGGCGGGAGGGGTGGAGAGACCCAGTACTTC
TRBJ1-1 | - | many | TRBV3-1 | CASSPTRQNTEAFF | TGTGCCAGCAGCCCGACCCGACAGAACACTGAAGCTTTCTTT
TRBJ2-1 | TRBD2 | many | TRBV9 | CASSSAGGVYNEQFF | TGTGCCAGCAGCTCCGCGGGGGGCGTTTACAATGAGCAGTTCTTC
TRBJ2-2 | - | - | TRBV3-1 | CASSHRAYTGELFF | TGTGCCAGCAGCCACAGGGCCTACACCGGGGAGCTGTTTTTT
TRBJ2-2 | TRBD2 | many | TRBV7-9 | CASSLGKRGGQDTGELFF | TGTGCCAGCAGCTTAGGGAAACGGGGGGGCCAAGACACCGGGGAGCTGTTTTTT
TRBJ2-5 | TRBD2 | many | TRBV24-1 | CATSDPRGAGGQETQYF | TGTGCCACCAGTGACCCTCGAGGGGCGGGAGGCCAAGAGACCCAGTACTTC
TRBJ2-7 | - | many | TRBV6-5 | CASGRGGDRSYEQYF | TGTGCCAGTGGGCGGGGAGGGGACAGGTCCTACGAGCAGTACTTC
TRBJ1-2 | - | many | TRBV19 | CASSMVEGIRYTF | TGTGCCAGTAGTATGGTAGAAGGAATCCGCTACACCTTC
TRBJ1-6 | - | many | TRBV5-5 | CASSRGAGVSPLHF | TGTGCCAGCAGCCGGGGGGCAGGGGTATCACCCCTCCACTTT
TRBJ2-5 | - | - | TRBV5-1 | CASSWTYAETQYF | TGCGCCAGCAGTTGGACGTACGCGGAGACCCAGTACTTC
TRBJ2-7 | - | many | TRBV5-1 | CASSLAPTTEQYF | TGCGCCAGCAGCTTGGCCCCGACTACGGAGCAGTACTTC
TRBJ1-1 | - | few | TRBV20-1 | CSARGLTVNTEAFF | TGCAGTGCTAGAGGCCTGACGGTGAACACTGAAGCTTTCTTT
TRBJ2-2 | - | many | TRBV2 | CASSGAKEAGELFF | TGTGCCAGCAGTGGAGCTAAGGAGGCCGGGGAGCTGTTTTTT
TRBJ2-1 | - | - | TRBV24-1 | CATSDPGRDNEQFF | TGTGCCACCAGTGATCCGGGGCGGGACAATGAGCAGTTCTTC